This T cell receptor (beta chain) was documented in a study of T cells in Graves' hyperthyroidism and ophthalmopathy. Study-level points and caveats: Most thyroid-expanded clonotypes above 0.001 were also found in blood. Patients with ophthalmopathy were separated from those with stable hyperthyroidism by a 13 V-J model.

To note about this clonotype: The antigen remains undetermined.

The V and J ends lost 2 bases and 4 bases respectively, with 14 bases between them. The CDR3 is 16 amino acids. Germline loops: CDR1 KGHDR, CDR2 SFDVKD. Amplification of TCR beta CDR3 regions was performed using RNA transcripts as template. The primer set for the first-round RT-PCR of the TCR CDR3 was HTBI. TCRdb used MiXCR to reprocess the multiplex PCR reads, holding one entry per CDR3 protein. Of roughly 710,000 distinct CDR3 sequences in the sample, 35% were seen once. This chain uses TRBV24-1 with TRBJ1-5; no reliable D call. This receptor was identified in a woman aged 40 to 50 with Graves' hyperthyroidism. Source material: blood. The CDR3 protein is CATSDYSGPGNQPQHF. The CDR3 DNA reads TGTGCCACCAGTGATTATTCCGGGCCGGGGAATCAGCCCCAGCATTTT.